Presented here are 14 T cell receptor beta chains from one specimen sequenced in a study of blood T cell repertoires in COVID-19. Produced via immunoSEQ multiplex PCR; TCRdb's table is partial and in-frame only. The repertoire holds roughly 120,000 clones, approximately 82% seen once, with 7.9% in the top ten. Source material: peripheral blood. The origin of the receptors is a woman aged 80 or over with active or convalescent COVID-19.

The DNA of the CDR3 is TGTGCCAGCAGCTTGGCTACAGGGTTTCCTGACTATGGCTACACCTTC. Encoded protein: CASSLATGFPDYGYTF. J is TRBJ1-2 and V is TRBV5-6, with a tentative D call TRBD1 (6 bases). The CDR3 consists of 16 residues. Trimming pared 0 bases from V and 3 bases from J, leaving 15 bases between. Germline CDR1 reads SGHDT; CDR2 reads YYEEEE. Supplemented by reference TRBV5-6 and TRBJ1-2, the full variable domain reads DAGVTQSPTHLIKTRGQQVTLRCSPKSGHDTVSWYQQALGQGPQFIFQYYEEEERQRGNFPDRFSGHQFPNYSSELNVNALLLGDSALYLCASSLATGFPDYGYTFGSGTRLTVV.

This clone was observed a handful of times. The CDR3 loop reads CSARVLPEQFF. Written as DNA, the CDR3 is TGCAGTGCTAGGGTACTCCCTGAGCAGTTCTTC. The rearrangement links TRBV20-1 to TRBJ2-1; unclear D gene. V lost 3 bases, J lost 9 bases, and 9 bases lay in between. CDR3 size: 11 residues. CDR1 and CDR2 from the germline V gene are DFQATT and SNEGSKA (reference sequence).

The CDR3 nucleotides read TGTGCCAGCAGGGCAAGAGGAATTGAGTATGGCTACACCTTC. Translating it yields CASRARGIEYGYTF. The rearrangement uses TRBV6-5 and TRBJ1-2; D not certain. CDR3 length equals 14 residues. Trimming removed 6 bases from V and 5 bases from J, with 16 bases in between. The germline V gene has CDR1 MNHEY and CDR2 SVGAGI.

The V gene is TRBV19, the J gene TRBJ2-1; possible D gene TRBD2, 5 bases. V was shortened by 9 bases and J by 4 bases, with 13 bases between the two germline ends. This CDR3 has 13 amino acids. Germline CDR1 and CDR2: LNHDA and SQIVND (reference sequence). As DNA, the CDR3 is TGTGCCAGGGTTATCGGGGAATACAATGAGCAGTTCTTC. It translates to CARVIGEYNEQFF.

The chain combines TRBV28 with TRBJ1-1; 7 nucleotides line up with TRBD1. This CDR3 is 14 amino acids long. V dropped 6 bases and J dropped 1; count of bases not matched to a gene: 5. Germline assignment: CDR1 MDHEN and CDR2 SYDVKM. The DNA of the CDR3 is TGTGCCAGCAGGTTAAGGGGGCGGAACACTGAAGCTTTCTTT. It is translated as CASRLRGRNTEAFF. Complete variable domain (other parts from reference TRBV28 and TRBJ1-1): DVKVTQSSRYLVKRTGEKVFLECVQDMDHENMFWYRQDPGLGLRLIYFSYDVKMKEKGDIPEGYSVSREKKERFSLILESASTNQTSMYLCASRLRGRNTEAFFGQGTRLTVV.

V and J are TRBV9 and TRBJ1-4; tentative D call: TRBD1 (5 bases). V was shortened by 4 bases and J by 0 bases, with 16 bases between the two germline ends. From germline, CDR1 is SGDLS and CDR2 YYNGEE. The CDR3 contains 17 residues. CDR3 in DNA: TGTGCCAGCAGCCGCGACAGCCCTATTGCAACTAATGAAAAACTGTTTTTT. Encoded protein: CASSRDSPIATNEKLFF.

The chain is built from TRBV10-3 and TRBJ1-1, with 9 nucleotides matching TRBD1. Germline values: CDR1 ENHRY, CDR2 SYGVKD. J was trimmed by 7 bases and V by 2 bases; bases with no gene match: 5. The CDR3 consists of 14 residues. As DNA, the CDR3 is TGTGCCATCAGTGAGGGTGGGACAGGGTATGAAGCTTTCTTT. Translated: CAISEGGTGYEAFF.

This clone is a singleton in its sample. The chain is built from TRBV5-1 and TRBJ2-3, with TRBD2 matching 13 bases. This CDR3 comprises 15 residues. V lost 3 bases to trimming and J lost 6 bases; unmatched junction nucleotides: 4. Germline V lookup: CDR1 SGHRS, CDR2 YFSETQ. The CDR3 here is CASSWTSGSLDTQYF. CDR3 DNA sequence: TGCGCCAGCAGCTGGACTAGCGGGAGTTTGGATACGCAGTATTTT.

Ten or more counts support this clone. This chain joins TRBV29-1 and TRBJ2-7; TRBD1 matches 9 bases. Trimming removed 2 bases from V and 4 bases from J; junction bases left unmatched: 3. CDR3 length: 13 amino acids. Germline assignment: CDR1 SQVTM and CDR2 ANQGSEA. In DNA, the CDR3 is TGCAGCGTTGAAACAGGGGGCGTATACGAGCAGTACTTC. Protein sequence: CSVETGGVYEQYF.

This chain joins TRBV9 and TRBJ2-1, with TRBD2 matching over 14 bases. Trimming took 2 bases from V and 5 from J; bases not matched to a gene: 3. Germline-derived CDR1 and CDR2 are SGDLS and YYNGEE. CDR3 length equals 16 residues. The CDR3 coding sequence is TGTGCCAGCAGCGTTGGGACTAGCGGGGGAAACAATGAGCAGTTCTTC. It translates to CASSVGTSGGNNEQFF.

The chain combines TRBV19 with TRBJ1-1; 9 bases are a match to TRBD1. The CDR3 extends over 14 amino acids. V was clipped by 7 bases and J by 7 bases; unmatched bases: 10. Germline CDR1 is LNHDA and CDR2 is SQIVND (reference sequence). CDR3 in amino acids: CASTPYRGPGEAFF. The CDR3 bases are TGTGCCAGTACTCCTTACAGGGGGCCTGGTGAAGCTTTCTTT. Filled out from reference TRBV19 and TRBJ1-1, the complete variable domain reads DGGITQSPKYLFRKEGQNVTLSCEQNLNHDAMYWYRQDPGQGLRLIYYSQIVNDFQKGDIAEGYSVSREKKESFPLTVTSAQKNPTAFYLCASTPYRGPGEAFFGQGTRLTVV.

This chain connects TRBV19 to TRBJ2-3; TRBD1 matches at 10 bases. Per the germline V gene, CDR1 is LNHDA and CDR2 is SQIVND (reference sequence). J lost 4 bases, V lost 7 bases, and 11 bases had no gene match. This CDR3 is built from 16 residues. CDR3 sequence: CASKGTDRGISDTQYF. Written as DNA, the CDR3 is TGTGCCAGTAAGGGGACGGACAGGGGGATTTCAGATACGCAGTATTTT. The whole variable domain, filled in from reference TRBV19 and TRBJ2-3, reads DGGITQSPKYLFRKEGQNVTLSCEQNLNHDAMYWYRQDPGQGLRLIYYSQIVNDFQKGDIAEGYSVSREKKESFPLTVTSAQKNPTAFYLCASKGTDRGISDTQYFGPGTRLTVL.

The rearrangement links TRBV5-6 to TRBJ1-3, with 7 bases identical to TRBD1. Losses at the gene ends were 2 bases for V and 0 bases for J; bases not matched to a gene: 8. The CDR3 is made up of 17 amino acids. The germline V gene has CDR1 SGHDT and CDR2 YYEEEE. This CDR3 is CASSFRDSLSSGNTIYF. In DNA form, the CDR3 reads TGTGCCAGCAGCTTTAGGGACAGCCTATCCTCTGGAAACACCATATATTTT.

The chain couples TRBV28 to TRBJ1-4; D gene ambiguous. Germline V gives CDR1 MDHEN, CDR2 SYDVKM. CDR3 length: 12 residues. Trimming shortened V by 5 bases and J by 8 bases, and 9 bases separated the two germline ends. Here the CDR3 reads CASSVTGEKLFF. The CDR3 bases are TGTGCCAGCAGTGTGACGGGAGAAAAACTGTTTTTT.